The source of this TCR beta chain is a study of cytomegalovirus exposure and HLA in healthy donors. Study information: Within the Caucasian-associated ancestry cluster were around 81% of the approximately 370 genotyped donors. General observations from the study: When analyzed later, a missense DCLRE1C variant was found to be linked to TCR beta V- and J-gene trimming. Presence/absence results assume similar sequencing depth per donor, which may not hold.

In the PCR, 60 Vbeta and 13 Jbeta primers were used. Authors' processing steps: Approximately 73 million unique TCR beta chains, 10 million to 14 million shared, were counted in a later analysis. Assay: immunoSEQ multiplex PCR; the TCRdb copy retains only in-frame clones and omits some. The V and J calls and clone size are taken from that table; D and trimming were inferred from the DNA. The data contain tens of thousands of clones, more than 60% of them singletons. In regard to this clone: The antigen remains undetermined.

The specimen was PBMCs. The receptor was derived from a male donor in good health and CMV-seropositive.

CDR3 bases: TGTGCCTCCGCGACGGACATTAGCTCCTATAATTCACCCCTCCACTTT. The encoded protein is CASATDISSYNSPLHF. This chain uses TRBV7-9 with TRBJ1-6; D perhaps matches TRBD1 (5 bases). CDR1 and CDR2 (germline): SEHNR, FQNEAQ (reference sequence). CDR3 length equals 16 residues. V was shortened by 11 bases and J by 0 bases, with 17 bases between the two germline ends.